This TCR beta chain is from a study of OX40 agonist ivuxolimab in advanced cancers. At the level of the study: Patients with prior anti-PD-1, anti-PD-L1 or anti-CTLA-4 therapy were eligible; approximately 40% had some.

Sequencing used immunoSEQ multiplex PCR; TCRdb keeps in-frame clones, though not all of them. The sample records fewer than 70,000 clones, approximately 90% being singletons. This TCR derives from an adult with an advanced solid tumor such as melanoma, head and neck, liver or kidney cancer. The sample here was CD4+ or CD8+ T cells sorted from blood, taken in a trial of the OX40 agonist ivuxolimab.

CDR3 nucleotides: TGTGCCAGCAGCGCCACTAGGAGCTCTGGGGCCAACGTCCTGACTTTC. Its translation: CASSATRSSGANVLTF. The V gene is TRBV9, the J gene TRBJ2-6; D may be TRBD2 (5 bases). With 3 bases removed from V and 0 bases from J, the gap between germline ends came to 10 bases. The CDR3 totals 16 residues. The germline gives CDR1 SGDLS, CDR2 YYNGEE.